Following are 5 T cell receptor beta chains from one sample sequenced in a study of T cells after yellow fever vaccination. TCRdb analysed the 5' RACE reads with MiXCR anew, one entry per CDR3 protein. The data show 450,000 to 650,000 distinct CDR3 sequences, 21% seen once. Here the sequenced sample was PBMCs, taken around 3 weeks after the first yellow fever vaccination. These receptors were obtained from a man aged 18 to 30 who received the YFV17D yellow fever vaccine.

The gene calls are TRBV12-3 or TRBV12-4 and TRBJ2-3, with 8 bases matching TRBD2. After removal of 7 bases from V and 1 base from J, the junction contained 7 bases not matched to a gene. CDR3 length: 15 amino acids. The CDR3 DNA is TGTGCCAGCACCTGGCGTAGCGGGGGCACAGATACGCAGTATTTT. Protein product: CASTWRSGGTDTQYF.

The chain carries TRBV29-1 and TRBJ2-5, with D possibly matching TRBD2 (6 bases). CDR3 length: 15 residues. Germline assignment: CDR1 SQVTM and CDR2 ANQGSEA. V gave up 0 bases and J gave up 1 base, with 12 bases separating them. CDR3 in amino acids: CSVEDLEGRQETQYF. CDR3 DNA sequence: TGCAGCGTTGAAGATTTGGAGGGCCGCCAAGAGACCCAGTACTTC.

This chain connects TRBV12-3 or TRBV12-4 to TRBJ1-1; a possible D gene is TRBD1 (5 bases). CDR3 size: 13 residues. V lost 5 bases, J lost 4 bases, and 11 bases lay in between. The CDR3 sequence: CASSPRRVTEAFF. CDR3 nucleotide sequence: TGTGCCAGCAGTCCCCGCAGGGTCACTGAAGCTTTCTTT.

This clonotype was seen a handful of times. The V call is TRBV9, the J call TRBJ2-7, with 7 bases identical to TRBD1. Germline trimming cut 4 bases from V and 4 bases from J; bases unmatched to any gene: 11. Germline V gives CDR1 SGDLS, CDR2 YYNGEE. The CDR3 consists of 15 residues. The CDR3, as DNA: TGTGCCAGCAGCTTCAGGGACAGTCCTGGTTACGAGCAGTACTTC. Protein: CASSFRDSPGYEQYF.

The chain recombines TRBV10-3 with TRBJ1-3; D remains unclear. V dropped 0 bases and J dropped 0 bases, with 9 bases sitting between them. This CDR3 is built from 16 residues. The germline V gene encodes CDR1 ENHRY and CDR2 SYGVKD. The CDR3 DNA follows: TGTGCCATCAGTGAGTCATCAGGAAGCTCTGGAAACACCATATATTTT. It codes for CAISESSGSSGNTIYF.